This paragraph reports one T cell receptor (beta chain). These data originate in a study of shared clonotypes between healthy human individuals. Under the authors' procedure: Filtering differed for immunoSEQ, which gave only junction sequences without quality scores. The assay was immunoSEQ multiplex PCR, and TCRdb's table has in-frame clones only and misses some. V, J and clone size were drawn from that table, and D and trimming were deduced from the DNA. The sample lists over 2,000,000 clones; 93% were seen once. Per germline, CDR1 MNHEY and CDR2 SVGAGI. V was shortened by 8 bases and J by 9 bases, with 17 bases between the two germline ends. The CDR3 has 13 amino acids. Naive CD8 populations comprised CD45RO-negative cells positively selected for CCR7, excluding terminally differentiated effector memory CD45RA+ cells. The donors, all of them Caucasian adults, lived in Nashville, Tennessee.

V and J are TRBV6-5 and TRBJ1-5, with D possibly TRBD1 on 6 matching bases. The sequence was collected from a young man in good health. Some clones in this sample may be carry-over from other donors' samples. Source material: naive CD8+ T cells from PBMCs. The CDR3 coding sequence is TGTGCCAGCGGACCCGACAGGCACTGGCCCCAGCATTTT. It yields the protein CASGPDRHWPQHF.